The sequence of this T cell receptor (beta chain) was determined in a study of siplizumab effects on memory and regulatory T cells. Findings of the study overall: Neither a naive nor a memory phenotype was assignable to roughly 80-95% of proliferating CD4+ or CD8+ clones.

Per individual sample, 90,000 to 100,000 TCR templates were assayed. The data were produced by immunoSEQ multiplex PCR, yet TCRdb's version contains in-frame clones alone and is incomplete. The sample consists of about 91,000 clones, roughly 95% of them appearing once. Details on this clone: No antigen is known for it.

V gave up 9 bases and J gave up 2 bases, with 11 bases separating them. The CDR3 has 12 amino acids. Germline values: CDR1 MNHNS, CDR2 SASEGT. Unstimulated TEMRA, naive, memory and effector memory subsets were sequenced in three donor pairs. The chain carries TRBV6-1 and TRBJ2-7; D is uncertain. This TCR came from a human donor in good health. Material: naive CD4+ T cells sorted from blood. CDR3 sequence reads: CASDKGTYEQYF. CDR3 nucleotides: TGTGCCAGTGATAAAGGAACCTACGAGCAGTACTTC.